The 22 T cell receptor beta chains in this list originate from one sample, sequenced in a study of technical replicates of blood from a few donors. Some clones are missing from TCRdb's copy, which holds only in-frame ones; the method was immunoSEQ multiplex PCR. The table includes 84,000 or so clones, approximately 97% detected once. What was sequenced was T cells isolated from PBMCs. The receptors come from a human donor in good health.

V usage is TRBV7-9 and J usage is TRBJ1-1, with a possible D match to TRBD1 (6 bases). The V gene's germline CDR1 is SEHNR and CDR2 FQNEAQ (reference sequence). The CDR3 contains 13 residues. Between the trimmed V and J ends, which lost 7 bases and 1 base, there was a span of 10 bases. The CDR3 loop reads CASIRTANTEAFF. CDR3 nucleotide sequence: TGTGCCAGCATCAGGACAGCGAACACTGAAGCTTTCTTT.

This chain connects TRBV9 to TRBJ1-3; no clear D. Germline-derived CDR1 and CDR2 are SGDLS and YYNGEE. CDR3 length: 14 amino acids. Trimming took off 7 bases at V and 0 bases at J, with 11 bases between the two ends. The CDR3 region is CASSGRSSGNTIYF. DNA of the CDR3: TGTGCCAGCTCAGGAAGAAGCTCTGGAAACACCATATATTTT.

The chain uses TRBV7-9 and TRBJ2-3; 7 nucleotides align to TRBD1. This CDR3 region has 17 residues. Germline CDR1 SEHNR, CDR2 FQNEAQ (reference sequence). With 3 bases clipped from V and 4 bases from J, the junction kept 13 bases outside the gene matches. The DNA for the CDR3 is TGTGCCAGCAGCTTCCAGGGGGTTGCAGGCTTCGCAGATACGCAGTATTTT. As protein: CASSFQGVAGFADTQYF.

The rearrangement links TRBV10-3 to TRBJ1-5; D possibly corresponds to TRBD1 (5 bases). V was shortened by 7 bases and J by 0 bases, with 13 bases between the two germline ends. This CDR3 has 15 amino acids. Germline assignment: CDR1 ENHRY and CDR2 SYGVKD. The CDR3 here is CAITQGSNSNQPQHF. The CDR3 DNA reads TGTGCCATCACCCAGGGTAGCAATAGCAATCAGCCCCAGCATTTT.

J is TRBJ2-7 and V is TRBV28; the D is unclear. Trimming took off 2 bases at V and 5 bases at J, with 13 bases between the two ends. Germline CDR1 MDHEN, CDR2 SYDVKM. CDR3 size: 14 residues. The CDR3 loop reads CASSLNGEPHEQYF. Written as DNA, the CDR3 is TGTGCCAGCAGTTTAAATGGTGAGCCCCACGAGCAGTACTTC.

The chain carries TRBV19 and TRBJ2-5; D is perhaps TRBD1 (5 bases). This CDR3 region has 13 residues. Trimming took 3 bases from V and 3 from J, leaving 8 bases between them. Per the germline V gene, CDR1 is LNHDA and CDR2 is SQIVND (reference sequence). CDR3 protein: CASSMIGEETQYF. In DNA, the CDR3 is TGTGCCAGTAGTATGATAGGGGAAGAGACCCAGTACTTC.

The V call is TRBV27, the J call TRBJ2-5; 10 bases match TRBD2. V trimming: 3 bases; J trimming: 5 bases; junction bases outside the gene matches: 3. The CDR3 length is 14 residues. Looked up from germline, CDR1 is MNHEY and CDR2 is SMNVEV (reference sequence). The DNA for the CDR3 is TGTGCCAGCAGTTTTTCTAGCGGGGGTGAGACCCAGTACTTC. Translation gives CASSFSSGGETQYF.

The rearrangement uses TRBV6-1 and TRBJ2-7, with 9 bases identical to TRBD1. Germline trimming cut 5 bases from V and 4 bases from J; bases unmatched to any gene: 6. This CDR3 region has 14 residues. Germline V gene data show CDR1 as MNHNS and CDR2 as SASEGT. The CDR3 nucleotides read TGTGCCAGCAGTAATACAGGGGGCAGTTACGAGCAGTACTTC. Translating gives CASSNTGGSYEQYF.

V gene TRBV4-1 combines with J gene TRBJ2-5, with D uncertain. CDR1 is MGHRA, CDR2 YSYEKL, per germline. The germline V and J ends were trimmed by 4 bases and 3 bases, with 12 bases remaining between them. The CDR3 has 14 residues. The CDR3 nucleotides are TGCGCCAGCAGCCGATCTGTAGGAGAAGAGACCCAGTACTTC. This codes for CASSRSVGEETQYF.

This chain joins TRBV5-1 and TRBJ2-5; the match to TRBD2 covers 7 bases. The CDR3 contains 13 residues. The germline V gene encodes CDR1 SGHRS and CDR2 YFSETQ. The V gene end was trimmed by 1 base and the J gene end by 5 bases; junction bases not matched to a gene: 2. The CDR3 coding sequence is TGCGCCAGCAGCTTGTCCGGGGGGGAGACCCAGTACTTC. Its protein product is CASSLSGGETQYF.

The V and J genes are TRBV6-5 and TRBJ2-1; 11 nucleotides agree with TRBD2. In germline, CDR1 is MNHEY, CDR2 SVGAGI. V shed 0 bases, J shed 9 bases, and the junction held 1 base outside the gene matches. The CDR3 is made up of 14 amino acids. CDR3 nucleotides: TGTGCCAGCAGTTACTCCCTAGCGGGGGGTGAGCAGTTCTTC. Encoded protein: CASSYSLAGGEQFF.

This clone was seen a single time. The chain is built from TRBV28 and TRBJ2-1; 8 bases line up with TRBD1. V shed 5 bases, J shed 13 bases, and the junction held 10 bases outside the gene matches. Per the germline V gene, CDR1 is MDHEN and CDR2 is SYDVKM. The CDR3 loop spans 13 amino acids. CDR3: CASSPGRQGLQFF. DNA for the CDR3: TGTGCCAGCAGTCCTGGACGACAGGGGCTACAGTTCTTC.

For the CDR3, the DNA is TGCGCCAGCAGCTTGGAGGGGGCCCTAGGGGAGACCCAGTACTTC. Its protein is CASSLEGALGETQYF. This chain links TRBV5-1 with TRBJ2-5; 7 nucleotides line up with TRBD1. There are 15 residues in the CDR3. In germline, CDR1 is SGHRS, CDR2 YFSETQ. V lost 0 bases, J lost 5 bases, and 7 bases stayed unmatched.

The chain carries TRBV5-1 and TRBJ1-3; TRBD1 agrees at 12 bases. From germline, CDR1 is SGHRS and CDR2 YFSETQ. With 5 bases clipped from V and 4 bases from J, the junction kept 10 bases outside the gene matches. CDR3 length equals 17 residues. The CDR3 loop reads CASSYTGQGATGNTIYF. The CDR3 nucleotides read TGCGCCAGCAGTTACACGGGACAGGGGGCAACAGGAAACACCATATATTTT.

V is TRBV28 and J is TRBJ1-4; D is possibly TRBD1 (6 bases). Germline V gene data show CDR1 as MDHEN and CDR2 as SYDVKM. This CDR3 comprises 16 residues. The V end was cut by 1 base, the J end by 4 bases, with 13 bases between. CDR3: CASSLSINRDNEKLFF. In nucleotides, the CDR3 is TGTGCCAGCAGTTTATCGATAAACAGGGATAATGAAAAACTGTTTTTT.

The rearrangement uses TRBV9 and TRBJ1-5; a weak D match, TRBD1 (6 bases). The germline V gene has CDR1 SGDLS and CDR2 YYNGEE. V shed 3 bases and J shed 7 bases, with 11 bases lying between them. This CDR3 spans 13 amino acids. CDR3 sequence: CASSDNTGQPQHF. The CDR3 nucleotides are TGTGCCAGCAGCGATAATACAGGGCAGCCCCAGCATTTT.

This clone has only one observation. The gene calls are TRBV19 and TRBJ2-4, with 8 bases lining up with TRBD1. The CDR3 consists of 16 residues. The junction had 12 bases not matched to a gene; V was cut back by 5 bases and J by 6 bases. Germline V gene lookup returns CDR1 LNHDA and CDR2 SQIVND (reference sequence). CDR3 DNA sequence: TGTGCCAGTAGTCTGCGGACAGGGCGAGTGGGAAACATTCAGTACTTC. Protein product: CASSLRTGRVGNIQYF.

The rearrangement links TRBV27 to TRBJ1-5; 8 bases align to TRBD1. CDR3 length: 13 residues. The V gene's germline CDR1 is MNHEY and CDR2 SMNVEV (reference sequence). V trimming: 5 bases; J trimming: 6 bases; junction bases outside the gene matches: 3. The CDR3 region has the DNA TGTGCCAGCAGTCGGGGACAGGCTCAGCCCCAGCATTTT. The encoded protein is CASSRGQAQPQHF.

This chain connects TRBV7-3 to TRBJ2-3; TRBD2 aligns across 12 bases. Trimming took 2 bases from V and 2 from J; bases not matched to a gene: 8. The CDR3 consists of 18 residues. The V gene's germline CDR1 is SGHTA and CDR2 FQGTGA. For the CDR3, the DNA is TGTGCCAGCAGCTTATCTATCGCTAGCGGGGGGGACACAGATACGCAGTATTTT. This translates into CASSLSIASGGDTDTQYF.

The CDR3 DNA is TGTGCCAGCAGCTTAACGGGACTATACAATGAGCAGTTCTTC. It yields the protein CASSLTGLYNEQFF. The V and J genes are TRBV11-3 and TRBJ2-1; TRBD2 matches at 7 bases. V shed 2 bases, J shed 4 bases, and the junction held 2 bases outside the gene matches. This CDR3 comprises 14 residues. Per germline, CDR1 SGHNT and CDR2 YENEEA.

The chain has TRBV30 and TRBJ2-2, with D uncertain. This CDR3 is built from 14 residues. Germline-derived CDR1 and CDR2 are GTSNPN and SVGIG (reference sequence). Trimming pared 1 base from V and 3 bases from J, leaving 9 bases between. CDR3 nucleotide sequence: TGTGCCTGGAGTGAGCCCCCGGACACCGGGGAGCTGTTTTTT. It translates to CAWSEPPDTGELFF.

This rearrangement joins TRBV28 to TRBJ2-5; 10 bases line up with TRBD2. The germline V gene encodes CDR1 MDHEN and CDR2 SYDVKM. The CDR3 has 15 residues. Germline trimming cut 5 bases from V and 5 bases from J; bases unmatched to any gene: 8. The CDR3 bases are TGTGCCAGCAGTGGAGGGACTAGCGAGAGCGAGACCCAGTACTTC. Encoded protein: CASSGGTSESETQYF. The complete variable domain, with remaining parts taken from reference TRBV28 and TRBJ2-5, reads DVKVTQSSRYLVKRTGEKVFLECVQDMDHENMFWYRQDPGLGLRLIYFSYDVKMKEKGDIPEGYSVSREKKERFSLILESASTNQTSMYLCASSGGTSESETQYFGPGTRLLVL.